The sequence of this T cell receptor (beta chain) was determined in a study of T cells expressing NK-cell markers. Study summary: There were seven HCMV-seropositive donors and one seronegative donor among the eight sequenced.

From germline, CDR1 is SGHAT and CDR2 FQNNGV. The CDR3 extends over 13 amino acids. Overall study results and limits: The study found dominant NKG2C+ clonotypes at about 1.0-7.0% of CD8+ T cells in about six donors.

Comment on this clonotype: What it recognizes is unknown.

Scientists made TCR beta cDNA using 5'RACE template switching with UMIs. TCRdb re-called the 5' RACE reads and gives one entry per CDR3 protein, without DNA. The table gives 130,000 to 150,000 distinct CDR3 sequences; the top ten clones make up about 12% of it. This chain joins TRBV11-2 and TRBJ2-1; TCRdb gives TRBD1 as the D gene, but with no DNA this cannot be confirmed. This sequence was found in a man between 18 and 29 years old in good health. The sequenced material came from blood T cells: a sorted CD56 or NKG2C T cell subset, CD4+ or CD8+ T cells, or bulk PBMC T cells (not recorded which). The CDR3 sequence: CASSSDRGNEQFF.